The 5 T cell receptor beta chains below all came from one sample that was sequenced in a study of cytomegalovirus exposure and HLA in healthy donors. The PCR had 60 Vbeta and 13 Jbeta primers. TCRdb's copy holds only in-frame clones and misses some; the assay was immunoSEQ multiplex PCR. The profile shows 90,000 to 100,000 clones, about 81% of them singletons. The sequenced sample consisted of PBMCs. The receptors stem from a man aged 35-49 years in good health and CMV-seronegative.

This sequence joins TRBV5-5 and TRBJ1-2, with a tentative D call TRBD1 (5 bases). CDR1 SGHKS and CDR2 YYEKEE come from the germline V gene (reference sequence). The germline V and J ends were trimmed by 2 bases and 6 bases, with 8 bases remaining between them. CDR3 length: 12 residues. The CDR3 nucleotides are TGTGCCAGCAGCTTTAGACAGAATGGCTACACCTTC. Protein sequence: CASSFRQNGYTF.

The chain couples TRBV5-5 to TRBJ1-2; D gene unclear. From germline, CDR1 is SGHKS and CDR2 YYEKEE (reference sequence). There are 14 residues in the CDR3. The V and J ends lost 0 bases and 4 bases respectively, with 10 bases between them. CDR3 bases: TGTGCCAGCAGCTTGGAGCCGGGAGGCTATGGCTACACCTTC. Encoded protein: CASSLEPGGYGYTF.

This clone was counted between two and nine times. As DNA, the CDR3 is TGTGCCAGCGGACTTCAGGAACCCTACGAGCAGTACTTC. This codes for CASGLQEPYEQYF. The chain recombines TRBV28 with TRBJ2-7; D is possibly TRBD2 (5 bases). V lost 8 bases to trimming and J lost 2 bases, with 13 bases between them. The CDR3 has 13 amino acids. The germline gives CDR1 MDHEN, CDR2 SYDVKM.

The V and J genes are TRBV28 and TRBJ1-1; possibly TRBD1 for D (5 bases). CDR3 length: 15 residues. Trimming stripped 4 bases from V and 5 bases from J, with 17 bases between. Germline CDR1 MDHEN, CDR2 SYDVKM. This chain's CDR3 is CASSSPTAEGTEAFF. The CDR3 bases are TGTGCCAGCAGTTCCCCGACAGCTGAAGGGACTGAAGCTTTCTTT.

The V call is TRBV5-6, the J call TRBJ1-6; D is unclear. Looked up from germline, CDR1 is SGHDT and CDR2 is YYEEEE. Between the trimmed V and J ends, which lost 3 bases and 8 bases, there was a span of 9 bases. The CDR3 consists of 13 residues. The CDR3 reads CASSYGRDSPLHF. CDR3 nucleotides: TGTGCCAGCAGCTACGGGCGGGATTCACCCCTCCACTTT.